This is a list of T cell receptor beta chains from one sample in a study of neoadjuvant anti-PD-1 for oral cavity cancer. Libraries were prepared by immunoSEQ multiplex PCR; TCRdb keeps only in-frame clonotypes and omits some of them. The sample records approximately 15,000 clones, approximately 75% being singletons. The sample consisted of PBMCs, taken before nivolumab (anti-PD-1) treatment. The origin of the receptors is a person between 40 and 80 years old with oral cavity squamous cell carcinoma. Each CDR3 is given with its conserved first and last residue. Each record gives: D gene, V gene, CDR3 protein. D genes are given only for firm matches.

>TRBD2|TRBV9
CASSGGLAGYNEQFF
>.|TRBV11-3
CASSLDQGGSSSYNEQFF
>.|TRBV5-1
CASSLARGSNTEAFF
>TRBD1|TRBV5-8
CASRDRDLHKNIQYF
>TRBD1|TRBV6-5
CASSFETGPVQYF
>TRBD2|TRBV11-2
CASRPVAGKADTQYF
>.|TRBV6-1
CASTTGPNYEQYF
>.|TRBV10-1
CASSPSTDTQYF
>.|TRBV7-8
CASSLGQYGYQPQHF
>.|TRBV6-1
CASSEDPSTAGNTIYF
>.|TRBV27
CASSLLARNTEAFF
>.|TRBV19
CASSTDTFGWYGYTF
>TRBD1|TRBV7-3
CASRQGGYTGELFF
>.|TRBV9
CASSVDGRAYTIYF
>.|TRBV5-8
CASSLGQAYSNQPQHF
>.|TRBV7-2
CASSLQISGREAFF
>.|TRBV28
CASSLLADGINNEQFF
>.|TRBV11-2
CASSLLTGRTNYGYTF
>.|TRBV4-2
CASSQEPQKYTDTQYF
>TRBD2|TRBV7-7
CASSPSGGNTGELFF
>TRBD1|TRBV7-9
CASSLGQGAYGYTF
>.|TRBV9
CASSVGSLGNQPQHF
>TRBD2|TRBV5-1
CASSLTSGRPNEQFF
>TRBD1|TRBV6-6
CASTRQGAGYEQYF
>.|TRBV6-5
CASRTWTIPYEQYF
>.|TRBV7-9
CASSSAGNQPQHF
>.|TRBV19
CASSIKDIYGTSLHEQYF
>.|TRBV7-8
CASSGRVPVPQHF
>TRBD1|TRBV11-1
CASRKTTGGFTEAFF
>.|TRBV6-6
CASSPPGPRFTEAFF
>TRBD1|TRBV27
CASSVSGGNTEAFF
>.|TRBV4-2
CASSQGARPSSGNTIYF
>TRBD2|TRBV19
CASSTPRTSGGYEQYF
>TRBD2|TRBV7-7
CASSLSSGGRGEQFF
>TRBD1|TRBV5-1
CASSVEPQGALRTNEKLFF
>.|TRBV5-6
CASSLVDTEAFF
>.|TRBV9
CASSPDGNSYNEQFF
>.|TRBV6-5
CASIDSYEQYF
>.|TRBV6-4
CASSPLTYYGYTF
>.|TRBV5-1
CASSLARVDEKLFF
>TRBD1|TRBV30
CAWSLGTGGNQPQHF
>TRBD1|TRBV12-5
CASGLGHRDRGDEQYF
>.|TRBV25-1
CASSEQVGTGELFF
>.|TRBV5-1
CASRGLESGENEKLFF
>TRBD1|TRBV5-1
CASKDQQGASGNTIYF
>TRBD2|TRBV5-1
CASSPRGLAGNSYEQYF
>TRBD2|TRBV7-9
CASTREGPEGDTQYF
>TRBD1|TRBV7-9
CASSLRSTGTGGTDTQYF
>.|TRBV11-2
CASSPRGVAATEAFF